Detailed here is one TCR beta chain. As yet, its antigen is unknown. CDR1 is MNHEY and CDR2 is SVGEGT in the germline V gene. V lost 4 bases and J lost 11; bases outside the gene matches: 5. The CDR3 contains 12 residues. Constant-segment primers served in 5'RACE that generated TCR alpha and TCR beta cDNA libraries bearing sample barcodes and UMIs. MiXCR, applied by TCRdb to the 5' RACE reads, yields one record per CDR3 protein. The sample lists around 370,000 distinct CDR3 sequences, 20% to 25% occurring once. The data were taken from a study of T-cell memory formation after mild COVID-19. Study context: TCR clusters largely stayed donor specific.

Regarding the study as a whole: Clones that shrank (day 15 to 85) were balanced CD4/CD8, whereas later expanders leaned CD4+. Certain responding clones were present in pre-infection memory, suggesting participation of cross-reactive memory.

The V call is TRBV6-2 or TRBV6-3, the J call TRBJ1-2; 9 nucleotides align to TRBD1. The TCR sequence derives from an adult woman who had mild COVID-19 (a few samples of this study predate the infection). Cell type and time point are not known. Sequences were obtained from PBMCs or a T cell subset sorted from them (not recorded which). CDR3 sequence reads: CASSSDRGEYTF. The CDR3, as DNA: TGTGCCAGCAGTTCGGACAGGGGAGAGTACACCTTC.